The rows below give T cell receptor beta chains drawn from one sample of a study of blood T cells in healthy people across ages. A single record per CDR3 protein comes from TCRdb applying MiXCR to the 5' RACE reads. The table records fewer than 2,000,000 distinct CDR3 sequences, roughly 32% of them present only once. Sequencing used blood. The receptor source for this set is a woman between 25 and 40 years old in good health. CDR3s include the opening cysteine and the closing phenylalanine or tryptophan. A D gene is named only where the DNA matches it firmly. Some rows mark clone size as missing; the rest say once, few, many or name a class of expanded clone.

V: TRBV6-5
length: 15
J: TRBJ2-7
size: NA
D: TRBD2
CDR3: CASSYSGRVDYEQYF
DNA: TGTGCCAGCAGTTACTCGGGGAGGGTAGACTACGAGCAGTACTTC

V: TRBV20-1
length: 13
J: TRBJ2-1
size: few
D: NA
CDR3: CSALFGTYNEQFF
DNA: TGCAGTGCTCTCTTCGGGACTTACAATGAGCAGTTCTTC

V: TRBV18
length: 14
J: TRBJ2-1
size: NA
D: NA
CDR3: CASSQQGRMNEQFF
DNA: TGTGCCAGCTCACAACAGGGAAGGATGAATGAGCAGTTCTTC

V: TRBV20-1
length: 11
J: TRBJ2-1
size: NA
D: TRBD1
CDR3: CSAGTGSIKFF
DNA: TGCAGTGCAGGGACAGGGTCTATAAAGTTCTTC

V: TRBV5-1
length: 14
J: TRBJ1-2
size: NA
D: TRBD1
CDR3: CASSLSRQGGGHTF
DNA: TGCGCCAGCAGCTTGTCGCGACAGGGGGGTGGCCACACCTTC

V: TRBV27
length: 16
J: TRBJ2-3
size: NA
D: NA
CDR3: CASSPTGEAKKDTQYF
DNA: TGTGCCAGCAGCCCCACTGGGGAGGCGAAGAAAGATACGCAGTATTTT

V: TRBV5-1
length: 13
J: TRBJ2-1
size: NA
D: NA
CDR3: CASSLNANNEQFF
DNA: TGCGCCAGCAGCTTGAACGCGAACAATGAGCAGTTCTTC

V: TRBV20-1
length: 15
J: TRBJ2-7
size: NA
D: NA
CDR3: CSAANRDVFPYEQYF
DNA: TGCAGTGCCGCCAACCGGGACGTATTTCCCTACGAGCAGTACTTC

V: TRBV4-2
length: 16
J: TRBJ2-2
size: few
D: TRBD2
CDR3: CASSHHLAGSTGELFF
DNA: TGTGCCAGCAGCCACCATCTAGCGGGGAGCACCGGGGAGCTGTTTTTT

V: TRBV20-1
length: 17
J: TRBJ1-5
size: few
D: NA
CDR3: CSARRLGGAISNQPQHF
DNA: TGCAGTGCCCGAAGACTTGGCGGGGCGATTAGCAATCAGCCCCAGCATTTT

V: TRBV6-1
length: 17
J: TRBJ2-2
size: NA
D: TRBD2
CDR3: CASSQGGEGLYTGELFF
DNA: TGTGCCAGCAGTCAGGGAGGGGAAGGGCTATACACCGGGGAGCTGTTTTTT

V: TRBV5-1
length: 14
J: TRBJ1-6
size: once
D: NA
CDR3: CASSSAGLNPPLHF
DNA: TGCGCCAGCAGCTCTGCGGGGTTAAATCCACCCCTCCACTTT

V: TRBV28
length: 15
J: TRBJ1-1
size: NA
D: TRBD1
CDR3: CASSPNNPGQGEAFF
DNA: TGTGCCAGCAGTCCCAACAACCCGGGACAGGGGGAGGCTTTCTTT

V: TRBV6-1
length: 17
J: TRBJ1-1
size: NA
D: NA
CDR3: CASTPLAGTSLNTEAFF
DNA: TGTGCCAGCACCCCTCTGGCAGGGACGTCGTTGAACACTGAAGCTTTCTTT

V: TRBV7-3
length: 15
J: TRBJ2-7
size: NA
D: NA
CDR3: CASSPRGTDSYEQYF
DNA: TGTGCCAGCAGCCCTCGGGGGACAGACTCCTACGAGCAGTACTTC

V: TRBV7-3
length: 14
J: TRBJ2-1
size: NA
D: TRBD1
CDR3: CASRRTGETNEQFF
DNA: TGTGCCAGCAGACGGACAGGGGAAACCAATGAGCAGTTCTTC

V: TRBV27
length: 15
J: TRBJ1-6
size: NA
D: TRBD1
CDR3: CVSSLVKQGAMSLHF
DNA: TGTGTCAGCAGTTTGGTGAAACAGGGGGCGATGAGCCTCCACTTT

V: TRBV4-2
length: 15
J: TRBJ2-1
size: few
D: NA
CDR3: CASSRGGGGTEEQFF
DNA: TGTGCCAGCAGCCGCGGAGGGGGAGGGACTGAAGAGCAGTTCTTC

V: TRBV28
length: 21
J: TRBJ2-1
size: NA
D: TRBD2
CDR3: CASSLRSGLAGGPVLKWEQFF
DNA: TGTGCCAGCAGCTTAAGATCGGGACTAGCGGGAGGGCCCGTTTTGAAATGGGAGCAGTTCTTC

V: TRBV20-1
length: 12
J: TRBJ1-2
size: many
D: NA
CDR3: CSAKSNNYGYTF
DNA: TGCAGTGCTAAATCCAATAACTATGGCTACACCTTC

V: TRBV7-2
length: 19
J: TRBJ2-7
size: many
D: NA
CDR3: CASSRGRGMPNFDHYEQYF
DNA: TGTGCCAGCAGCCGAGGTAGGGGCATGCCCAACTTCGATCACTACGAGCAGTACTTC

V: TRBV6-1
length: 20
J: TRBJ2-6
size: many
D: NA
CDR3: CASSSPRTATTLGPSTHLTF
DNA: TGTGCCAGCAGCTCTCCTAGGACAGCTACTACTCTGGGGCCAAGTACCCACCTGACTTTC

V: TRBV4-2
length: 16
J: TRBJ1-6
size: NA
D: NA
CDR3: CASSQDRGRPNSPLHF
DNA: TGTGCCAGCAGCCAAGATCGGGGACGGCCCAATTCACCCCTCCACTTT

V: TRBV9
length: 18
J: TRBJ2-3
size: once
D: TRBD2
CDR3: CASSPPGTSGPLTDTQYF
DNA: TGTGCCAGCAGCCCACCTGGGACTAGCGGGCCCCTCACAGATACGCAGTATTTT

V: TRBV11-2
length: 14
J: TRBJ1-1
size: NA
D: TRBD1
CDR3: CASSIRQGAGEAFF
DNA: TGTGCCAGCAGCATAAGACAGGGGGCTGGTGAAGCTTTCTTT